These 21 T cell receptor beta chains originate from one sample sequenced in a study of tumor and adjacent non-tumor tissue in lung cancer. A modified ARM-PCR protocol with three rounds of nested PCR amplified TCRbeta. TCRdb re-analysed the multiplex PCR reads in MiXCR, keeping a single row per CDR3 protein. The repertoire holds 90,000 to 100,000 distinct CDR3 sequences, with less than 85% as singletons. No cell sorting was done before RNA was extracted from the tissue. This non-tumor lung sample came from over 3 cm beyond the tumor edge. Source material: distant non-tumor lung tissue. These receptor sequences come from a man in his sixties with small cell lung cancer.

V usage is TRBV20-1 and J usage is TRBJ2-5; D is unclear. Germline CDR1 and CDR2: DFQATT and SNEGSKA (reference sequence). Trimming pared 7 bases from V and 7 bases from J, leaving 16 bases between. The CDR3 loop spans 12 amino acids. CDR3 in DNA: TGCAGTGGTAGTGAATCTAGAGTGACCCAGTACTTC. Translating gives CSGSESRVTQYF.

The chain is built from TRBV6-5 and TRBJ2-7, with TRBD1 as a possible D gene (6 bases). Germline assignment: CDR1 MNHEY and CDR2 SVGAGI. The length of the CDR3 is 22 residues. CDR3 sequence reads: CASSYPQTPPSQRDISSYKQYV. The CDR3 DNA follows: TGTGCCAGTAGTTACCCCCAAACCCCCCCCTCTCAAAGGGACATCAGCTCCTACAAGCAGTACGTC.

This clonotype appeared once. At one of its ends the junction is not consistent with the germline gene, which may arise from a read error. The chain is built from TRBV6-5 and TRBJ2-7, with D possibly matching TRBD1 (6 bases). This CDR3 is 14 amino acids long. Per germline, CDR1 MNHEY and CDR2 SVGAGI. CDR3 residues: CAGSYSGRGSEHYF. CDR3 nucleotide sequence: TGTGCCGGCAGTTACTCGGGCAGGGGAAGCGAGCACTACTTC.

Concerning this clonotype itself: Since a much larger clone is just one base distant, this may be a read error. This rearrangement joins TRBV28 to TRBJ2-1; 9 positions agree with TRBD2. Germline-derived CDR1 and CDR2 are MDHEN and SYDVKM. The CDR3 has 20 residues. CDR3 in amino acids: CASKGERASGRFRSYYEQFF. CDR3 bases: TGTGCCAGCAAGGGGGAGAGAGCCAGCGGGAGGTTTCGGTCCTACTATGAGCAGTTCTTC.

This clonotype was detected once. The chain combines TRBV20-1 with TRBJ2-3; D is undetermined. CDR1 and CDR2 from the germline V gene are DFQATT and SNEGSKA (reference sequence). CDR3 size: 15 residues. V was shortened by 3 bases and J by 4 bases, with 17 bases between the two germline ends. The CDR3 nucleotides read TGCAGTGCTAGTGGCGTGAGTGGGTCCTCAGATACGCAGTATTTT. As protein: CSASGVSGSSDTQYF.

Regarding this clonotype: Given a much more abundant clone one base away, this may be a read error. The V call is TRBV6-4, the J call TRBJ2-2; 8 bases line up with TRBD2. CDR3 length: 15 residues. V dropped 6 bases and J dropped 7; count of bases not matched to a gene: 10. Germline V gene sequence: CDR1 MRHNA, CDR2 SNTAGT. The CDR3 is CASSAGTSDNGELFF. CDR3 in DNA: TGTGCCAGCAGCGCCGGGACTAGTGACAACGGGGAGCTGTTTTTT.

In regard to this clonotype: A read error may explain this, as a much larger clone is one base away. The chain recombines TRBV30 with TRBJ1-5; no firm D call. The CDR3 contains 13 residues. Germline V gives CDR1 GTSNPN, CDR2 SVGIG (reference sequence). CDR3 residues: CVWSRDSNQPQHF. The CDR3 DNA sequence: TGTGTCTGGAGTAGAGATAGCAATCAGCCCCAGCATTTT.

A note on this clonotype: A much larger clone lies a single base off, so this may be a read error. V is TRBV28 and J is TRBJ2-1; TRBD2 matches at 10 bases. Germline CDR1 and CDR2: MDHEN and SYDVKM. The CDR3 spans 16 residues. Here the CDR3 reads CANSSDSSGSSDEQFF. The CDR3 coding sequence is TGTGCCAACAGTTCAGACTCTAGCGGGAGTTCGGATGAGCAGTTCTTC.

This chain uses TRBV10-2 with TRBJ2-1, with D possibly being TRBD1 (5 bases). The CDR3 contains 13 residues. The V end was cut by 9 bases, the J end by 9 bases, with 18 bases between. Looked up from germline, CDR1 is WSHSY and CDR2 is SAAADI. Written as DNA, the CDR3 is TGCGCCAGTTGCGAGATTGACCAGGGTGAGCAGTTCTTC. Protein: CASCEIDQGEQFF.

As for this clonotype: The final CDR3 position lacks the conserved phenylalanine or tryptophan, pointing to a likely read error. V is TRBV11-2 and J is TRBJ2-1, with D possibly matching TRBD2 (5 bases). This CDR3 has 14 amino acids. Germline CDR1 is SGHAT and CDR2 is FQNNGV. The CDR3 here is CVSQKRRVDNEQFL. Here the CDR3 DNA reads TGTGTCAGCCAGAAGCGGCGGGTCGACAATGAGCAGTTCTTA.

About this clonotype itself: The germline gene is not matched at one end of the junction; a read error may be the cause. The chain recombines TRBV4-2 with TRBJ2-2; D is possibly TRBD1 or TRBD2 (5 bases each). This CDR3 is built from 16 residues. The germline V gene has CDR1 LGHNA and CDR2 YNFKEQ. In DNA, the CDR3 is TGTGCCAGCAGCCGAGATCTCAGGGTGAACACCGGGGAACTGTTTTTT. Translating it yields CASSRDLRVNTGELFF.

This clonotype was observed a few times. Since the CDR3 does not end with the conserved phenylalanine or tryptophan, this likely comes from a read error. V usage is TRBV10-3 and J usage is TRBJ2-5, with unresolved D. Germline V lookup: CDR1 ENHRY, CDR2 SYGVKD. CDR3 size: 12 residues. CDR3 bases: TGTGCCACCAGTGAGAATGAGGAGACCCAGTACCTC. Its protein product is CATSENEETQYL.

A word on this clonotype: The junction does not match germline at one end; this may be a read error. The genes are TRBV29-1 and TRBJ1-2, with D possibly TRBD1 on 6 matching bases. The CDR3 sequence is 17 residues long. Per germline, CDR1 SQVTM and CDR2 ANQGSEA. The DNA of the CDR3 is TGCTGCGTTAGAGGCGGTATTCCAGGACAGACTAACTATGGCTACACCTTC. This encodes CCVRGGIPGQTNYGYTF.

This clonotype was seen ten or more times. V is TRBV6-1 and J is TRBJ2-1, with TRBD1 matching 9 bases. Germline-derived CDR1 and CDR2 are MNHNS and SASEGT. V lost 6 bases, J lost 4 bases, and 10 bases stayed unmatched. The CDR3 has 16 residues. CDR3 in DNA: TGTGCCAGCAGGGGAATCGGGACAGGGACTTACAATGAGCAGTTCTTC. Encoded protein: CASRGIGTGTYNEQFF.

On this clonotype: This may come from a read error, since a much larger clone is one base off. The rearrangement joins TRBV20-1 to TRBJ2-3; TRBD2 matches 10 bases. The CDR3 is made up of 15 amino acids. In germline, CDR1 is DFQATT, CDR2 SNEGSKA (reference sequence). Here the CDR3 DNA reads TGCAGTGATAGAGTAGCGGGAGGATCCACAGATACGCAGTATTTT. Its protein is CSDRVAGGSTDTQYF.

The rearrangement uses TRBV6-2 or TRBV6-3 and TRBJ2-7; the D gene is possibly TRBD2 (5 bases). Looked up from germline, CDR1 is MNHEY and CDR2 is SVGEGT. CDR3 length equals 15 residues. Trimming stripped 2 bases from V and 11 bases from J, with 22 bases between. The CDR3 DNA sequence: TGTGCCAGCAGTTACGCCCGAGGGAGAATTTACGGGGAGTACTTC. This translates into CASSYARGRIYGEYF.

On this clonotype: The CDR3 ends on some other residue instead of the conserved phenylalanine or tryptophan, so this is likely a read error. No DNA is shown, since the ends of the CDR3 on it are uncertain; the CDR3 is the one TCRdb lists. The V call is TRBV12-5, the J call TRBJ1-6. The CDR3 spans 13 residues, counting both ends. Germline V gene lookup returns CDR1 LGHNT and CDR2 FRNRAP. The CDR3 sequence is CASGLEAGSPHHS.

The CDR3 nucleotides are TGTGCCAGCAGTTTAGACGGCAAAAACATTCAGTACTTC. Protein sequence: CASSLDGKNIQYF. V gene TRBV28 combines with J gene TRBJ2-4; the D is unclear. CDR1 and CDR2 (germline): MDHEN, SYDVKM. V was clipped by 2 bases and J by 3 bases, with 5 bases between them. CDR3 length: 13 amino acids.

Remarks on this clonotype: One end of the junction does not line up with germline, which may come from a read error. The rearrangement joins TRBV11-1 to TRBJ2-1; 12 bases align to TRBD2. CDR1 is SGHAT, CDR2 FQDESV, per germline (reference sequence). CDR3 length: 18 amino acids. Written as DNA, the CDR3 is TGTGCCAGCAGCTCTGAATCGAGGACTAGCGGGACTGGTAATGATCAGTTCTTC. Protein: CASSSESRTSGTGNDQFF.

As to this clonotype: An end of the junction differs from the germline gene, which may be a read error. The V call is TRBV5-1, the J call TRBJ2-3; TRBD2 might be the D (6 bases). From germline, CDR1 is SGHRS and CDR2 YFSETQ. This CDR3 is built from 15 residues. In DNA, the CDR3 is TGCGCCAGCAGCAGAATCGGGAGTTCCGCAGATACGCAGTATTTC. Protein product: CASSRIGSSADTQYF.

Turning to this clonotype: This could be a read error, since a much larger clone is one nucleotide away. Written as DNA, the CDR3 is TGTGCTAGTCGGGGGCAGGGCTCCTACAATGAGCAGCTCTTC. Translating it yields CASRGQGSYNEQLF. V gene TRBV12-5 combines with J gene TRBJ2-1; either TRBD1 or TRBD2 may fit D (6 bases each). There are 14 residues in the CDR3. Germline loops: CDR1 LGHNT, CDR2 FRNRAP. Drawing the rest from reference TRBV12-5 and TRBJ2-1, the complete variable domain is DARVTQTPRHKVTEMGQEVTMRCQPILGHNTVFWYRQTMMQGLELLAYFRNRAPLDDSGMPKDRFSAEMPDATLATLKIQPSEPRDSAVYFCASRGQGSYNEQLFGPGTRLTVL.